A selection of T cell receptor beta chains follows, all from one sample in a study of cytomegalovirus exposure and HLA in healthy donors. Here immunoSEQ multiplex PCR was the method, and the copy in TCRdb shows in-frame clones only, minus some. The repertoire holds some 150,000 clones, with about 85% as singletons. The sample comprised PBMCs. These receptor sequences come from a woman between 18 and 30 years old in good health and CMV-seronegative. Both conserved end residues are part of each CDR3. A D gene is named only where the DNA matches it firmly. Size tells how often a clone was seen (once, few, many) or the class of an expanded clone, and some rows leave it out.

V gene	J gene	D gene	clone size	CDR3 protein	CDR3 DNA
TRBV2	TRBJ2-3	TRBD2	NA	CASSARREGGDTQYF	TGTGCCAGCAGTGCCAGGCGGGAGGGGGGAGATACGCAGTATTTT
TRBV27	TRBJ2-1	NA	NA	CATRRDIGYYNEQFF	TGTGCCACCCGAAGGGACATAGGCTACTACAATGAGCAGTTCTTC
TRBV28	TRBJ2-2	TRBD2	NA	CASSFPTASGYTGELFF	TGTGCCAGCAGTTTCCCCACGGCTAGCGGCTACACCGGGGAGCTGTTTTTT
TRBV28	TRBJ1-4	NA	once	CASKKQGHEKLFF	TGTGCCAGCAAGAAACAGGGCCACGAAAAACTGTTTTTT
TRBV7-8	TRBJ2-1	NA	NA	CASSGRGSYNEQFF	TGTGCCAGCAGCGGCAGGGGCTCCTACAATGAGCAGTTCTTC
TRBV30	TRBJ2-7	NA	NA	CAWSVSLGTYEQYF	TGTGCCTGGAGTGTAAGCCTGGGCACCTACGAGCAGTACTTC
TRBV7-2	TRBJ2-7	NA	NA	CASSRGLLVRYEQYF	TGTGCCAGCAGCCGGGGACTCCTCGTCCGGTACGAGCAGTACTTC
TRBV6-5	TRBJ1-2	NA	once	CASSLGTGLGYTF	TGTGCCAGCAGTCTTGGAACAGGGCTTGGCTACACCTTC
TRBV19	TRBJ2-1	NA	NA	CAPRVSYEQFF	TGTGCCCCCAGGGTCAGCTATGAGCAGTTCTTC
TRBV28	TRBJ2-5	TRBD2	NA	CASSQSNGLAGLQTQYF	TGTGCCAGCAGCCAATCGAACGGACTAGCGGGACTTCAGACCCAGTACTTC
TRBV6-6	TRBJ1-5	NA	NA	CASSTGPYQPQHF	TGTGCCAGCAGTACGGGTCCTTATCAGCCCCAGCATTTT
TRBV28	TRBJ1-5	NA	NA	CASSFPGKSNQPQHF	TGTGCCAGCAGTTTTCCAGGAAAAAGCAATCAGCCCCAGCATTTT
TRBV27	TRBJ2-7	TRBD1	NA	CASSPRGPPYEQYF	TGTGCCAGCAGTCCAAGGGGGCCCCCCTACGAGCAGTACTTC
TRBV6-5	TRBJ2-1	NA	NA	CASSYSGRGIYNEQFF	TGTGCCAGCAGTTACTCGGGCCGGGGGATCTACAATGAGCAGTTCTTC
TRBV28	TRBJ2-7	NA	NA	CASSSYQGRVDEQYF	TGTGCCAGCAGTTCATACCAGGGTAGGGTCGACGAGCAGTACTTC
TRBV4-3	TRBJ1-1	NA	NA	CASSQDNIRLAPLNTEAFF	TGCGCCAGCAGCCAAGATAACATCAGATTAGCCCCCTTAAACACTGAAGCTTTCTTT
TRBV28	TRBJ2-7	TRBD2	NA	CASGDTSGLSYEQYF	TGTGCCAGCGGAGACACTAGCGGACTCTCCTACGAGCAGTACTTC
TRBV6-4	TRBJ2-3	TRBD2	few	CASSDSTSGGADTQYF	TGTGCCAGCAGTGACTCGACTAGCGGGGGGGCAGATACGCAGTATTTT
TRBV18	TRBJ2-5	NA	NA	CASSQGWGETQYF	TGTGCCAGCTCCCAGGGATGGGGAGAGACCCAGTACTTC
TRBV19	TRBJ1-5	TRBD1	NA	CASRRDRVIQPQHF	TGTGCCAGTAGGAGAGACAGGGTGATTCAGCCCCAGCATTTT
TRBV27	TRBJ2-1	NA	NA	CASSPQGGEDNEQFF	TGTGCCAGCAGTCCCCAGGGGGGAGAGGACAATGAGCAGTTCTTC
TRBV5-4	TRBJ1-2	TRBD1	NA	CASTVDRGGGGYTF	TGTGCCAGCACCGTGGACAGGGGCGGAGGTGGCTACACCTTC
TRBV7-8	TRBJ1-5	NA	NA	CASSTYPRETRGQPQHF	TGTGCCAGCAGCACCTATCCACGGGAGACACGGGGTCAGCCCCAGCATTTT
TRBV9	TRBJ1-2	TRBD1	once	CASSVAPFRGRYYGYTF	TGTGCCAGCAGCGTAGCACCCTTCAGGGGGCGGTACTATGGCTACACCTTC
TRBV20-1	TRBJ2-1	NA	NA	CSASGMKFF	TGCAGTGCTAGCGGGATGAAGTTCTTC
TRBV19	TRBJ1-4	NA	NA	CASSPPWTATNEKLFF	TGTGCCAGTAGTCCGCCATGGACAGCAACTAATGAAAAACTGTTTTTT
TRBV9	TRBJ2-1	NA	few	CASSVGSGDLKFF	TGTGCCAGCAGCGTAGGGTCGGGGGACCTAAAGTTCTTC
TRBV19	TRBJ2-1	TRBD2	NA	CASSIGRAGAYNEQFF	TGTGCCAGTAGTATAGGTCGAGCGGGGGCCTACAATGAGCAGTTCTTC
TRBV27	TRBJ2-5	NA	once	CASSPGLTQTQYF	TGTGCCAGCAGTCCTGGACTGACCCAGACCCAGTACTTC
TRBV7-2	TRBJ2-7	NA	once	CASSPPGVPYEQYF	TGTGCCAGCAGCCCCCCCGGGGTACCCTACGAGCAGTACTTC
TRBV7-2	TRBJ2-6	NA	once	CASSSGGSGANVLTF	TGTGCCAGCAGCTCAGGGGGGTCTGGGGCCAACGTCCTGACTTTC
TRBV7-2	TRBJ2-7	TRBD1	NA	CASSSLGQGQYF	TGTGCCAGCAGCTCCCTAGGACAGGGGCAGTACTTC